This T cell receptor beta chain was captured by sequencing in a study of cytomegalovirus exposure and HLA in healthy donors (dated by TCRdb to the late 2010s). Study-level background: According to an earlier analysis of 550 to 750 of the donors, about 179 million T cells yielded approximately 120 million unique TCR beta sequences and about 280 Gb of sequence data. Among around 400 genotyped donors of the cohort, an average of about 240,000 unique TCR beta nucleotide sequences were sequenced per donor, around a sixth of them non-productive. Roughly 300 gigabases of sequencing data and around 88 million unique TCR sequences made up an early release that covered nearly 650 HLA-typed donors. An earlier analysis of 450 to 750 of the donors used high-throughput TCR beta sequencing to judge whether each TCR beta V gene segment behaved as functional or pseudogenic. High-throughput TCR immunosequencing, statistical association of individual TCRs with disease status, and machine learning were combined to predict cytomegalovirus infection status. The study was designed to test whether signatures of past pathogen exposure could be identified by cataloging public T cell receptors. Rather than drawing on any new phenotypic data, the later analysis identified candidate immune exposures from TCR beta sequences and the way those sequences occurred across donors. Among the roughly 400 genotyped donors, around 81% belonged to the genetic ancestry cluster associated with self-reported Caucasian donors. Along with the approximately 650-subject first cohort, a separate validation cohort of over a hundred different subjects was used. In a later genetic analysis, genome-wide SNP genotypes for about three fifths of the 666 donors were used, and that subset was treated as a discovery cohort. The study used immunosequencing to profile the T cell repertoires of approximately 690 subjects and linked those repertoires to cytomegalovirus serostatus. The number of typed donors differed by locus: about 620-630 for A, B, C, DRB1 and DQB1; 500 to 550 for DQA1; 606 for DPA1; and some 470 for DPB1. About five DR-DQ haplotypes were treated as single units for association and clustering because of strong linkage in the cohort. In a later analysis, previously published TCR beta repertoires from 666 donors were re-analyzed and high-resolution HLA genotyping was added so that TCR occurrence patterns could be studied. Donor age, sex, ethnicity and CMV serostatus were collected together with the repertoire data. Every repertoire in the discovery cohort had been generated on one and the same sequencing platform. HLA typing included class I and class II loci at four-digit resolution.

Comment on this clone: Its specific antigen is unknown.

The junction shows trimming of 6 bases on V and 12 bases on J, and the gene matches do not reach 9 bases of it. The germline V gene (reference sequence) provides CDR1 MNHEY and CDR2 SMNVEV. Measured from the cysteine to the phenylalanine, the CDR3 is 13 residues long. Just CDR3 DNA is preserved here, 39 bases in frame from base 1. What the authors observed across the whole study: In a later analysis, most CMV-associated TCR beta chains were found to appear HLA-restricted, with HLA associations seemingly driven largely by CMV exposure. Because the 87-base-pair reads could not distinguish some IMGT-functional V segments, including TRBV6-2 and TRBV6-3, those segments were excluded. The study listed 164 TCR beta chains as associated with cytomegalovirus. V-gene and J-gene trimming of TCR beta chains was associated with a missense DCLRE1C variant in a later genetic analysis, and the association was replicated in an independent cohort. According to a later genetic analysis, donors in an Asian-associated ancestry cluster had fewer N-insertions in productive TCRs than the approximately 670-donor mean. Specific HLA alleles were associated with over 15,000 TCR beta sequences at a false discovery rate of 0.05 in a later analysis. Most TCR sequences were seen in very few donors, while some public TCRs were found in many individuals. Because counts were too low, fewer than 20 rarely observed V segments, including chromosome 9 orphons, were excluded from the earlier analysis of around 590 of the donors. The authors suggested that the approach could potentially be generalized to other disease states and immunological phenotypes. In this cohort, only TCR beta chains were sequenced, and detectable features were limited by the absence of alpha or paired-chain data. An earlier analysis of approximately 590 of the donors showed that most TCR beta V segments appeared in productive rearrangements either about 87% or about 30% of the time, which broadly matched IMGT annotations. Cytomegalovirus status was reported to be diagnosed by the classifier with high specificity and sensitivity in both the original and validation cohorts. A few of the identified cytomegalovirus-associated TCR beta chains were confirmed in vitro to be specific for cytomegalovirus antigens. In a later analysis, HLA-associated TCR beta chains showed more clonal expansion and lower generation probabilities than non-associated chains that were equally common. Because HLA typing was unavailable for some donors at each locus, only the typed subset was used in association tests. The sequencing pipeline was judged likely to have produced a cluster of highly shared sequence variants as a technical artifact. The only immune exposure information available for the cohort was CMV serostatus. When HLA alleles, especially DR and DQ, strongly co-occurred, attributing TCR associations to individual alleles was difficult. A later analysis reported that several top co-occurrence clusters appeared linked to parvovirus B19, influenza, CMV and Epstein-Barr virus. Correlated functional status among segregating V segments might reflect linkage disequilibrium, but an unknown experimental factor could not be ruled out. Presence/absence analyses assumed roughly uniform sequencing depth across donors, an assumption that may not hold. A further reported finding was that TCR beta sequences accurately predicted the HLA-A and HLA-B alleles for most subjects in the first cohort. In a later analysis, TCR association rates were found to vary across HLA loci, with the most associated TCRs seen for DRB1 alleles and the fewest for HLA-C alleles.

Library preparation was by the immunoSEQ multiplex PCR assay. For the multiplex PCR, a mixture combining 60 forward primers for TCR Vbeta segments and 13 reverse primers for TCR Jbeta segments was used. The CDR3 region of rearranged TCR beta genes was amplified from genomic DNA by a multiplex PCR assay. Amplified TCR beta libraries were sequenced as 87-base-pair reads on the Illumina HiSeq System. Regarding the original processing steps: Across the 666 repertoires, a later analysis counted roughly 77 million unique TCR beta chains, around 10 million of which were shared by at least two donors. A nearest-neighbor algorithm error-corrected the raw reads and collapsed the reads into unique sequences, merging closely related sequences to remove PCR and sequencing errors. V, D and J gene segments were assigned by aligning CDR3 sequences to IMGT reference sequences. For a sequence to be retained, a match of at least six nucleotides was required to both a V gene segment and a J gene segment. A rearrangement was called productive if the CDR3 had no stop codons and remained in frame with V and J, and every other rearrangement was called non-productive. Following IMGT convention, CDR3 was defined as the stretch from the second conserved V-encoded cysteine up to the conserved J-encoded phenylalanine. The earlier analysis of some 540 of the donors excluded any sequence lacking an unambiguous match to a single V gene segment. An earlier analysis of 500 to 600 of the donors classified V segments as functional when productive rearrangements were above 56.7% and as segregating when the standard deviation between donors was above 5%. To diagnose cytomegalovirus status from the catalog of TCR beta chain sequences, a statistical classification framework was built. V and J gene assignment, in a later analysis, came from comparing TCR nucleotide sequences with IMGT/GENE-DB human TR gene sequences. A later analysis assigned CDR3 sequences and most-parsimonious VDJ recombination scenarios with the TCRdist pipeline. In a later analysis, each TCR beta chain was defined by its CDR3 amino acid sequence together with its V-gene family, and reads lacking a unique V-gene family were excluded. A later analysis removed 550 to 700 highly shared, low-generation-probability nucleotide sequences to deal with suspected cross-contamination and a sequencing artifact. In a later analysis, a clonal expansion index was calculated for each public chain from normalized within-repertoire ranks of inferred template counts. In a later analysis, generation probabilities were computed with a VDJ recombination model fitted to out-of-frame rearrangements, and the resulting probabilities were checked against IGoR. In a later analysis, hypergeometric tests were used to score TCR-TCR, TCR-HLA and TCR-CMV co-occurrence, with a repertoire-size bias correction applied to TCR pairs. To estimate false discovery rates, a later analysis permuted the HLA or CMV assignments 20 times. A later analysis grouped co-occurring TCRs with DBSCAN, adding TCRdist sequence similarity when clustering within HLA-allele-positive subsets. Repertoires with fewer than 30,000 or more than 120,000 public chains were left out of co-occurrence clustering, as were five repertoires with anomalous nucleotide sharing. In TCRdb, the immuneACCESS table is reduced to in-frame sequences with V and J assigned. These tables do not hold every clone; where another copy was compared, an unresolved V gene accounts for under half, and the others remain unexplained. The V and J calls and clone size are taken from that table; D and trimming were inferred from the DNA. This sample's listing comprises about 140,000 clones. Of the sample, about 2% is held by the ten largest clones.

The cohort consisted of fewer than 700 healthy bone marrow donors. At the time of sampling, all cohort members were nominally healthy, though unrecorded immune exposures were likely present. The donor tested CMV seronegative and was one of the 352 seronegative cohort members. A peripheral blood sample was provided by each donor, and peripheral blood mononuclear cells were used for TCR beta sequencing. Genomic DNA extraction from the blood cell samples was performed with the Qiagen DNeasy Blood Extraction Kit. Specimen: PBMCs. The chain joins TRBV27 to TRBJ2-1; TRBD1 agrees with 9 junctional bases. This TCR derives from a woman aged 18-29 years in good health and CMV-seronegative. The CDR3 protein is CASSPTTGGGQFF. The nucleotides are TGTGCCAGCAGCCCGACTACAGGGGGCGGGCAGTTCTTC.